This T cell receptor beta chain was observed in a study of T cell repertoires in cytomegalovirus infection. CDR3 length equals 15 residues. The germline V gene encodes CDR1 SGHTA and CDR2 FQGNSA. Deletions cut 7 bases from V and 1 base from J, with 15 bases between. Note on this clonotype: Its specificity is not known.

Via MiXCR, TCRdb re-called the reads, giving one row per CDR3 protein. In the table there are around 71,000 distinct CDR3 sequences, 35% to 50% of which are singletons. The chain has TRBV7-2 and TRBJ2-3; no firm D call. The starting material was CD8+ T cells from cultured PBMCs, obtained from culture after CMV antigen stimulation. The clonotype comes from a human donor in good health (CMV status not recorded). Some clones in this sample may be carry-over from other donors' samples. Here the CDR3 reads CASNHPSGGTDTQYF. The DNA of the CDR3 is TGTGCCAGCAACCACCCGTCAGGAGGCACAGATACGCAGTATTTT.